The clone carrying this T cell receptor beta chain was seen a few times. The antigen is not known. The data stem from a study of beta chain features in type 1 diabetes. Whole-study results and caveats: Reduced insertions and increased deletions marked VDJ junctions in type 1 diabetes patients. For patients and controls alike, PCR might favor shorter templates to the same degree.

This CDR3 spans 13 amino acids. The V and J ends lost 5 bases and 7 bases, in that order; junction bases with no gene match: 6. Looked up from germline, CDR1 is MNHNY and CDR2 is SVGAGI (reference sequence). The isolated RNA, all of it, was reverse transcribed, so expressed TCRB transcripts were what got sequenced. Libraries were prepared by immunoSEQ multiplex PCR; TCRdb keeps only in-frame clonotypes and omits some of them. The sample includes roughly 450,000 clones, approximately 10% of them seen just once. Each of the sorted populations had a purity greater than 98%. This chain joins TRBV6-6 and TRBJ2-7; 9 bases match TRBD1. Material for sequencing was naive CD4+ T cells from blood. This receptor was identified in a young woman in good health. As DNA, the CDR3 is TGTGCCAGCAGTGACACGGACAGGGGTGAGCAGTACGTC. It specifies CASSDTDRGEQYV.